A selection of T cell receptor beta chains follows, all from one sample in a study of response to subunit inactivated influenza vaccine. Using its own MiXCR run on the RT-PCR reads, TCRdb lists one record per CDR3 protein. Of roughly 780,000 distinct CDR3 sequences in the sample, 18% were seen once. Material: PBMCs from blood, obtained around 5 days after vaccination. These receptors originate from a middle-aged man who received an inactivated influenza vaccine. Each CDR3 is given with its conserved first and last residue. A D gene is named only where the DNA matches it firmly. Size is stated for part of the rows, as once, few or many counts, or as a class when the clone is expanded.

J,V,D,size,length,DNA,CDR3
TRBJ1-1,TRBV20-1,NA,few,13,TGCAGTGCTACTGGAAATGCGAACACTGAAGCTTTCTTT,CSATGNANTEAFF
TRBJ2-1,TRBV4-2,TRBD2,many,16,TGTGCCAGCAGCCAAGGGGGGCTAGCGGGTTACAATGAGCAGTTCTTC,CASSQGGLAGYNEQFF
TRBJ2-1,TRBV7-3,TRBD2,NA,14,TGTGCCAGCGCATGGCGGGAGGGTGGCAATGAGCAGTTCTTC,CASAWREGGNEQFF
TRBJ2-7,TRBV11-1,TRBD2,few,20,TGTGCCAGCAGCTTGGCCGGGACCTCCGGGACTAGCGGGAGTTTTTACGAGCAGTACTTC,CASSLAGTSGTSGSFYEQYF
TRBJ1-2,TRBV24-1,NA,few,13,TGTGCCACCAGTGCGGGGACGGGGGATGGCTACACCTTC,CATSAGTGDGYTF
TRBJ1-6,TRBV28,NA,NA,14,TGTGCCAGCAGTTCTCCAGGGATCAATTCACCCCTCCACTTT,CASSSPGINSPLHF
TRBJ1-2,TRBV29-1,NA,NA,12,TGCAGCGTTGCAATGGGGTCCTATGGCTACACCTTC,CSVAMGSYGYTF
TRBJ2-7,TRBV19,NA,NA,15,TGTGCCAGTAGCATCGCGGCAGGGACCTCCTACGAGCAGTACTTC,CASSIAAGTSYEQYF
TRBJ2-1,TRBV20-1,NA,few,15,TGCAGTGCTCGCGAGTCCTACGTTTGGGACAATGAGCAGTTCTTC,CSARESYVWDNEQFF
TRBJ2-5,TRBV20-1,NA,few,13,TGCAGTACCGCCCAGGGAGCGCGGGAGACCCAGTACTTC,CSTAQGARETQYF
TRBJ2-5,TRBV6-1,NA,NA,14,TGTGCCAGCACCTACGCAGGAGGGTCGGAGACCCAGTACTTC,CASTYAGGSETQYF
TRBJ1-5,TRBV5-5,NA,few,13,TGTGCCAGCAGCTTGGGGGGGGAGCAGCCCCAGCATTTT,CASSLGGEQPQHF
TRBJ2-3,TRBV3-1,TRBD2,NA,16,TGTGCCAGCAGCCTTAGCGGGGGCCCTTCCACGCATACGCAGTATTTT,CASSLSGGPSTHTQYF
TRBJ2-3,TRBV29-1,TRBD2,many,16,TGCAGCGTCGGTGGACTAGCGGGGGGGTCCACAGATACGCAGTATTTT,CSVGGLAGGSTDTQYF
TRBJ2-1,TRBV6-1,TRBD1,few,16,TGTGCCAGCAGGGCTTTTTACAGGGGGCGATTCAATGAGCAGTTCTTC,CASRAFYRGRFNEQFF
TRBJ2-3,TRBV12-3/TRBV12-4,NA,once,13,TGTGCCAGTCTTAGCGGCAGCACAGATACGCAGTATTTT,CASLSGSTDTQYF
TRBJ2-7,TRBV7-9,TRBD1,NA,15,TGTGCCAGCAGCCCACGGACAGGCGATCCCAACGAGCAGTACTTC,CASSPRTGDPNEQYF
TRBJ2-3,TRBV11-2,NA,NA,14,TGTGCCAGCTCCGGTTATGACAGCACAGATACGCAGTATTTT,CASSGYDSTDTQYF
TRBJ2-7,TRBV6-5,TRBD2,NA,19,TGTGCCAGCAGTTACTCCTGGGCGGGCCTAGCGGGAGAAGTCTACGAGCAGTACTTC,CASSYSWAGLAGEVYEQYF
TRBJ2-1,TRBV27,NA,few,13,TGTGCCATTGGGAACAGAGACTACAATGAGCAGTTCTTC,CAIGNRDYNEQFF